Sequencing of this T cell receptor beta chain was carried out in a study of PD-L1 blockade in urothelial cancer. V lost 4 bases to trimming and J lost 0 bases, with 7 bases between them. Germline CDR1 is LGHNA and CDR2 is YNFKEQ. There are 15 residues in the CDR3. Time point given: peripheral blood 6 weeks after treatment start. Assay used: immunoSEQ multiplex PCR; TCRdb lists only in-frame clones, some missing. The data show fewer than 25,000 clones, with around 83% seen just once and 1.7% held by the top ten. The sample consisted of PBMCs, taken around atezolizumab (anti-PD-L1) treatment. The sequence was collected from a man aged 45 to 65 with urothelial cancer. V usage is TRBV4-2 and J usage is TRBJ2-6; D uncertain. DNA for the CDR3: TGTGCCAGCAGCCTATGGAGCTCTGGGGCCAACGTCCTGACTTTC. Translation gives CASSLWSSGANVLTF.